The 23 T cell receptor beta chains below come from one sample, sequenced in a study of control samples from healthy donors and cancer patients. This table comes from immunoSEQ multiplex PCR, and its TCRdb copy is limited to in-frame clones, with some not included. The table records about 130,000 clones, 70% to 90% of them present only once. Sequenced input: blood. The receptor set was obtained from a man in his forties or fifties in good health.

This sequence joins TRBV30 and TRBJ1-4; the D gene is possibly TRBD1 (6 bases). CDR3 length: 13 residues. CDR1 GTSNPN and CDR2 SVGIG come from the germline V gene (reference sequence). V was pared by 4 bases and J by 10 bases, with 16 bases between. The CDR3 DNA reads TGTGCCTGGATGGGGGGGGCAGTAGGAAAACTGTTTTTT. Translation gives CAWMGGAVGKLFF.

J is TRBJ1-1 and V is TRBV28; possibly TRBD1 for D (6 bases). CDR1 is MDHEN, CDR2 SYDVKM, per germline. CDR3 size: 12 residues. Deletions cut 5 bases from V and 10 bases from J, with 14 bases between. The CDR3 DNA follows: TGTGCCAGCAGTAGACAGGCCCGGGGAGCTTTCTTT. Its translation is CASSRQARGAFF.

The J gene is TRBJ2-5, the V gene TRBV18; no reliable D call. The CDR3 totals 11 residues. Trimming removed 2 bases at V and 4 bases at J, with 2 bases between. Looked up from germline, CDR1 is KGHSH and CDR2 is LQKENI. CDR3 DNA: TGTGCCAGCTCACCATTAGAGACCCAGTACTTC. Amino acid sequence: CASSPLETQYF.

This clone was picked up one time. The chain combines TRBV6-5 with TRBJ1-1; weak D call: TRBD1 (6 bases). The germline V gene encodes CDR1 MNHEY and CDR2 SVGAGI. Between the trimmed V and J ends, which lost 0 bases and 1 base, there was a span of 9 bases. The CDR3 runs 15 residues. CDR3: CASSYSGGQNTEAFF. The CDR3, as DNA: TGTGCCAGCAGTTACTCGGGGGGGCAGAACACTGAAGCTTTCTTT.

The CDR3 coding sequence is TGTGCCAGCAGGACGACAGGGGCGAGCACCGGGGAGCTGTTTTTT. Protein product: CASRTTGASTGELFF. The rearrangement links TRBV2 to TRBJ2-2; 8 bases are a match to TRBD1. Germline V gene sequence: CDR1 SNHLY, CDR2 FYNNEI. With 6 bases clipped from V and 4 bases from J, the junction kept 7 bases outside the gene matches. This CDR3 has 15 residues.

The chain joins TRBV11-2 to TRBJ2-1, with D perhaps TRBD2 (5 bases). V lost 0 bases to trimming and J lost 0 bases, with 15 bases between them. Germline CDR1 reads SGHAT; CDR2 reads FQNNGV. There are 18 residues in the CDR3. The CDR3 loop reads CASSLEVEGELSYNEQFF. The DNA of the CDR3 is TGTGCCAGCAGCTTAGAGGTCGAGGGAGAACTCTCCTACAATGAGCAGTTCTTC.

The chain combines TRBV4-1 with TRBJ1-1; TRBD1 matches 7 bases. CDR1 MGHRA and CDR2 YSYEKL come from the germline V gene. After removal of 5 bases from V and 0 bases from J, the junction contained 15 bases not matched to a gene. The CDR3 spans 18 residues. The CDR3 DNA reads TGCGCCAGCAGCTCAAGGGAACAGGGGTTGGCCATGAACACTGAAGCTTTCTTT. As protein: CASSSREQGLAMNTEAFF.

The V gene is TRBV29-1, the J gene TRBJ2-7; no firm D call. V shed 3 bases and J shed 5 bases, with 17 bases lying between them. The CDR3 is made up of 14 amino acids. Germline V gene sequence: CDR1 SQVTM, CDR2 ANQGSEA. CDR3 sequence: CSVEWGNASDEQYF. CDR3 in DNA: TGCAGCGTTGAGTGGGGTAATGCCTCGGACGAGCAGTACTTC.

This chain joins TRBV11-2 and TRBJ2-5, with 10 bases fitting TRBD2. The CDR3 contains 13 residues. The V gene's germline CDR1 is SGHAT and CDR2 FQNNGV. V shed 8 bases, J shed 5 bases, and the junction held 5 bases outside the gene matches. DNA of the CDR3: TGTGCCAGCCAGCGGGGGGGGGTGGAGACCCAGTACTTC. Its protein product is CASQRGGVETQYF.

The genes are TRBV7-3 and TRBJ1-5; D is unresolved. The CDR3 spans 11 residues. CDR1 and CDR2 (germline): SGHTA, FQGTGA. V lost 5 bases, J lost 8 bases, and 7 bases lay in between. CDR3 bases: TGTGCCAGCAGCCTCGGAGAGCCCCAGCATTTT. Amino acids: CASSLGEPQHF.

The chain links TRBV30 to TRBJ1-1; D is undetermined. The CDR3 is 12 amino acids. Trimming cost V 4 bases and J 12 bases, with 18 bases left between them. Germline V lookup: CDR1 GTSNPN, CDR2 SVGIG (reference sequence). CDR3 sequence reads: CAWNLVQPVTFF. In nucleotides, the CDR3 is TGTGCCTGGAACCTCGTCCAGCCGGTGACTTTCTTT.

V usage is TRBV2 and J usage is TRBJ1-4, with 8 positions matching TRBD1. The J segment lost 7 bases and the V segment lost 5 bases, leaving 12 bases of the junction unmatched. The CDR3 runs 16 residues. Germline V lookup: CDR1 SNHLY, CDR2 FYNNEI. The CDR3 nucleotides read TGTGCCAGCAGTCCCGACTCAGGGGGCGGTGTTGAAAAACTGTTTTTT. Its protein product is CASSPDSGGGVEKLFF.

The chain joins TRBV18 to TRBJ1-6; D unresolved. Per germline, CDR1 KGHSH and CDR2 LQKENI. The CDR3 is made up of 15 amino acids. V was trimmed by 3 bases and J by 11 bases, leaving 17 bases between them. This CDR3 reads CASSPATGRPTPLHF. For the CDR3, the DNA is TGTGCCAGCTCACCCGCAACGGGCCGACCGACACCCCTCCACTTT. Drawing the rest from reference TRBV18 and TRBJ1-6, the complete variable domain is NAGVMQNPRHLVRRRGQEARLRCSPMKGHSHVYWYRQLPEEGLKFMVYLQKENIIDESGMPKERFSAEFPKEGPSILRIQQVVRGDSAAYFCASSPATGRPTPLHFGNGTRLTVT.

This clone has just one count. Other nucleotide sequences from this sample produce the same CDR3. J is TRBJ2-5 and V is TRBV11-2; 7 bases align to TRBD1. V trimming: 4 bases; J trimming: 1 base; junction bases outside the gene matches: 3. Germline CDR1 and CDR2: SGHAT and FQNNGV. This CDR3 has 14 residues. CDR3 sequence reads: CASSSRQGQETQYF. The CDR3, as DNA: TGTGCCAGCAGCTCGCGACAGGGCCAAGAGACCCAGTACTTC.

V usage is TRBV29-1 and J usage is TRBJ2-3; a possible D gene is TRBD2 (7 bases). CDR1 SQVTM and CDR2 ANQGSEA come from the germline V gene. V shed 4 bases and J shed 4 bases, with 15 bases lying between them. CDR3 length equals 14 residues. The CDR3, as DNA: TGCAGCGTTGGGGTCTCGGGGGGCCCAGATACGCAGTATTTT. Its protein is CSVGVSGGPDTQYF.

V gene TRBV7-8 combines with J gene TRBJ2-1; TRBD1 aligns across 7 bases. The CDR3 runs to 16 residues. CDR1 is SGHVS, CDR2 FQNEAQ, per germline. V trimming: 5 bases; J trimming: 0 bases; junction bases outside the gene matches: 7. This CDR3 reads CASSLRTGSSYNEQFF. CDR3 bases: TGTGCCAGCAGCCTGAGGACAGGCAGCTCCTACAATGAGCAGTTCTTC.

The chain recombines TRBV18 with TRBJ2-5; 7 nucleotides line up with TRBD1. The CDR3 has 15 residues. Germline lookup yields CDR1 KGHSH and CDR2 LQKENI. V shed 3 bases and J 7 bases; nucleotides not matched to a gene: 11. CDR3 protein: CASSPPGGSVRTQYF. For the CDR3, the DNA is TGTGCCAGCTCACCCCCAGGGGGAAGTGTTCGGACCCAGTACTTC.

The chain is built from TRBV7-2 and TRBJ1-2; no definite D call. The CDR3 sequence is 14 residues long. Per the germline V gene, CDR1 is SGHTA and CDR2 is FQGNSA. The germline V and J ends were trimmed by 6 bases and 6 bases, with 17 bases remaining between them. CDR3 sequence reads: CASRARGSVNGYTF. The CDR3 nucleotides read TGTGCCAGCAGAGCGAGAGGGTCCGTCAATGGCTACACCTTC.

The gene calls are TRBV30 and TRBJ2-6; the D is unclear. Germline assignment: CDR1 GTSNPN and CDR2 SVGIG (reference sequence). There are 14 residues in the CDR3. Trimming pared 3 bases from V and 0 bases from J, leaving 6 bases between. The CDR3 sequence: CAWRAPSGANVLTF. DNA for the CDR3: TGTGCCTGGAGAGCTCCCTCTGGGGCCAACGTCCTGACTTTC.

The genes are TRBV28 and TRBJ1-2; TRBD1 agrees at 9 bases. The V and J ends lost 5 bases and 1 base, in that order; junction bases with no gene match: 11. Germline V gene data show CDR1 as MDHEN and CDR2 as SYDVKM. The CDR3 runs 17 residues. The CDR3 nucleotides are TGTGCCAGCAGTCGACTCAAAACGGGACAGGGTAACTATGGCTACACCTTC. It yields the protein CASSRLKTGQGNYGYTF.

The rearrangement uses TRBV5-6 and TRBJ1-2; D may be TRBD1 (6 bases). The CDR3 length is 12 residues. V dropped 2 bases and J dropped 6 bases, with 8 bases sitting between them. The germline V gene encodes CDR1 SGHDT and CDR2 YYEEEE. The CDR3 reads CASSFSGDGYTF. DNA of the CDR3: TGTGCCAGCAGCTTTTCAGGGGATGGCTACACCTTC. The whole variable domain, filled in from reference TRBV5-6 and TRBJ1-2, reads DAGVTQSPTHLIKTRGQQVTLRCSPKSGHDTVSWYQQALGQGPQFIFQYYEEEERQRGNFPDRFSGHQFPNYSSELNVNALLLGDSALYLCASSFSGDGYTFGSGTRLTVV.

The CDR3 coding sequence is TGTGCCAGCAGTTACTCGCAGGGTGGAAATTCACCCCTCCACTTT. Amino acids: CASSYSQGGNSPLHF. The rearrangement links TRBV6-5 to TRBJ1-6, with a weak D call TRBD1 (5 bases). This CDR3 region has 15 residues. Germline V gene data show CDR1 as MNHEY and CDR2 as SVGAGI. V shed 0 bases and J shed 7 bases, with 10 bases lying between them.

The chain combines TRBV11-3 with TRBJ1-2; D may be TRBD1 (5 bases). Trimming cost V 3 bases and J 0 bases, with 14 bases left between them. CDR3 size: 16 residues. The germline V gene encodes CDR1 SGHNT and CDR2 YENEEA. The CDR3 DNA sequence: TGTGCCAGCAGCTTTGGGGGAGAGGGCACTAACTATGGCTACACCTTC. It is translated as CASSFGGEGTNYGYTF.